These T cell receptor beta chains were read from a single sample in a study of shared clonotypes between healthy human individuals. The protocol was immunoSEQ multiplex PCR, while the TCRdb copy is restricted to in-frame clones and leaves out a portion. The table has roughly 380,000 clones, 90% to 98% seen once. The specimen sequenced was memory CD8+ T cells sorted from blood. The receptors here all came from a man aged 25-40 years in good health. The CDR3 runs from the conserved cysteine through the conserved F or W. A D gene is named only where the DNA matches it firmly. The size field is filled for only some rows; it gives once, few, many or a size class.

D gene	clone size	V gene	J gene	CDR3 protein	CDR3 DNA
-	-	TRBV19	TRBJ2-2	CASSMVAGPSTGELFF	TGTGCCAGTAGTATGGTGGCGGGCCCTTCCACCGGGGAGCTGTTTTTT
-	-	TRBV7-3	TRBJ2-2	CASSKGGPSNTGELFF	TGTGCCAGCAGCAAGGGGGGACCCTCGAACACCGGGGAGCTGTTTTTT
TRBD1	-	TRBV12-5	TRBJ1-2	CASGSHRGENGYTF	TGTGCTAGTGGTTCTCACAGGGGGGAAAATGGCTACACCTTC
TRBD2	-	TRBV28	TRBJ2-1	CASSLGGRAGNEQFF	TGTGCCAGCAGTTTAGGCGGGAGGGCGGGGAATGAGCAGTTCTTC
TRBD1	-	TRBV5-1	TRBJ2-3	CASSLSQGATDTQYF	TGCGCCAGCAGCTTGTCGCAGGGGGCAACAGATACGCAGTATTTT
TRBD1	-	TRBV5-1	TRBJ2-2	CASKGQGVTGELFF	TGCGCCAGCAAAGGACAGGGGGTCACCGGGGAGCTGTTTTTT
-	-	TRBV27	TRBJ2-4	CASSLAEGNNIQYF	TGTGCCAGCAGTCTCGCGGAGGGGAACAACATTCAGTACTTC
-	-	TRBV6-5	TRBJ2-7	CASTRTNSYEQYF	TGTGCCAGTACTCGGACGAACTCCTACGAGCAGTACTTC
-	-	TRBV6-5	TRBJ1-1	CASSYSVNTEAFF	TGTGCCAGCAGTTACTCAGTGAACACTGAAGCTTTCTTT
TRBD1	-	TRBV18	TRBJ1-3	CASSPRGWDRRSNTIYF	TGTGCCAGCTCACCGAGGGGATGGGACAGGCGGTCTAACACCATATATTTT
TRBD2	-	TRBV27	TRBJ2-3	CASSPGLAGTDTQYF	TGTGCCAGCAGTCCGGGACTAGCGGGAACAGATACGCAGTATTTT
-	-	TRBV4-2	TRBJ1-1	CASSPISGVDAFF	TGTGCCAGCAGCCCCATATCAGGGGTAGACGCTTTCTTT
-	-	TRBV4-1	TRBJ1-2	CASSQVVHLNYGYTF	TGCGCCAGCAGCCAAGTCGTTCACCTCAACTATGGCTACACCTTC
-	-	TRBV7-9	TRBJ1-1	CASSFDARGAEAFF	TGTGCCAGCTCCTTCGACGCAAGGGGTGCTGAAGCTTTCTTT
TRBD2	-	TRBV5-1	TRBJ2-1	CASSTGLASYNEQFF	TGCGCCAGCAGCACGGGACTAGCGTCCTACAATGAGCAGTTCTTC
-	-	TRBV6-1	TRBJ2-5	CASTRVTQETQYF	TGTGCCAGCACGCGGGTTACACAAGAGACCCAGTACTTC
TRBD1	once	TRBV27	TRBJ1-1	CASSFGTANTEAFF	TGTGCCAGCAGTTTTGGGACAGCCAACACTGAAGCTTTCTTT
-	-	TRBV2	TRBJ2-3	CASSDSDTQYF	TGTGCCAGCAGTGATTCTGATACGCAGTATTTT
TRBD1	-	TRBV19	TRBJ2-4	CASSTSPDRVVNIQYF	TGTGCCAGTAGTACCTCCCCCGACAGGGTAGTGAACATTCAGTACTTC
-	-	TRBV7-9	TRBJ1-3	CASSSSGATIYF	TGTGCCAGCAGCTCGTCAGGGGCCACCATATATTTT
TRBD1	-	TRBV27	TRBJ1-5	CASSLGQGPNQPQHF	TGTGCCAGCAGTTTGGGACAGGGCCCAAATCAGCCCCAGCATTTT
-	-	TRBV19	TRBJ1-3	CASSHRTVGYTIYF	TGTGCCAGTAGTCACCGGACTGTTGGGTACACCATATATTTT
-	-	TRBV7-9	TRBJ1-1	CASSRGEVVNTEAFF	TGTGCCAGCAGCCGTGGGGAGGTGGTGAACACTGAAGCTTTCTTT
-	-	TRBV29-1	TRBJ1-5	CSVQWRNQPQHF	TGCAGCGTTCAGTGGCGGAATCAGCCCCAGCATTTT
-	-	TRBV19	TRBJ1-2	CASSIVGGPANYGYTF	TGTGCCAGTAGTATAGTGGGGGGGCCGGCTAACTATGGCTACACCTTC
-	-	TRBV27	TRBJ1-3	CASSLKQGNTIYF	TGTGCCAGCAGTTTGAAGCAGGGAAACACCATATATTTT
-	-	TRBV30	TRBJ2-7	CAWSVEGGYEQYF	TGTGCCTGGAGTGTGGAAGGGGGCTACGAGCAGTACTTC
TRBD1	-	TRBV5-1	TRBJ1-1	CASSADRGPEAFF	TGCGCCAGCAGCGCTGACAGGGGACCTGAAGCTTTCTTT
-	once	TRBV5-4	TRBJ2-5	CASSTGRPEETQYF	TGTGCCAGCAGCACAGGACGGCCCGAAGAGACCCAGTACTTC
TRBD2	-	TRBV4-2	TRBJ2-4	CASSQYLPSGLAGSKDIQYF	TGTGCCAGCAGCCAATATCTGCCCTCGGGACTAGCGGGATCCAAGGACATTCAGTACTTC
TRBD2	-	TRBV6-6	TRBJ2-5	CASSYILAGQETQYF	TGTGCCAGCAGTTACATACTAGCGGGACAAGAGACCCAGTACTTC
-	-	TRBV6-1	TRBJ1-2	CASSEAGVYYGYTF	TGTGCCAGCAGTGAAGCAGGAGTCTACTATGGCTACACCTTC
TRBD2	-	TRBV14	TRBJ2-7	CASSLGLAGTEQYF	TGTGCCAGCAGCTTGGGACTAGCGGGAACTGAGCAGTACTTC
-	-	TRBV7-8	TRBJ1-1	CASSSETGYAEAFF	TGTGCCAGCAGCTCAGAGACAGGTTACGCTGAAGCTTTCTTT
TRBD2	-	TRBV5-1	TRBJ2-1	CASSLGRWGGVEQFF	TGCGCCAGCAGCTTGGGAAGGTGGGGAGGGGTAGAGCAGTTCTTC
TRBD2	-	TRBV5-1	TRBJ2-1	CASSFGLAGGNEQFF	TGCGCCAGCAGCTTCGGACTAGCGGGAGGGAATGAGCAGTTCTTC
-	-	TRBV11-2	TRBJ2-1	CASSLGMDNEQFF	TGTGCCAGCAGCTTAGGAATGGACAATGAGCAGTTCTTC
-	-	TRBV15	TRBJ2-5	CATSREILKGGETQYF	TGTGCCACCAGCAGAGAAATTTTGAAGGGAGGTGAGACCCAGTACTTC
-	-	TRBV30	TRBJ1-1	CAWSVRLSNTEAFF	TGTGCCTGGAGTGTAAGACTATCGAACACTGAAGCTTTCTTT
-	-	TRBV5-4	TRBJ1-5	CASSKDRQPQHF	TGTGCCAGCAGCAAGGACCGTCAGCCCCAGCATTTT
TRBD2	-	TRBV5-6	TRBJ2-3	CASSLAPGGITDTQYF	TGTGCCAGCAGCTTGGCGCCGGGGGGTATCACAGATACGCAGTATTTT
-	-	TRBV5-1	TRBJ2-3	CASSLRPGKEDTQYF	TGCGCCAGCAGCTTGAGACCCGGGAAGGAGGATACGCAGTATTTT
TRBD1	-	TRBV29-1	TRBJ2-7	CSVAHRGYEQYF	TGCAGCGTTGCTCACAGGGGATACGAGCAGTACTTC
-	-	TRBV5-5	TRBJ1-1	CASSLERGNTEAFF	TGTGCCAGCAGCTTGGAGAGGGGGAACACTGAAGCTTTCTTT